These 21 T cell receptor beta chains were all obtained from the same sample, sequenced in a study of blood T cell repertoires in COVID-19. Measured with immunoSEQ multiplex PCR; TCRdb has only the in-frame clones, and not every one. This sample has approximately 200,000 clones; 70% to 80% occur once, and the top ten carry around 6%. The sequenced sample consisted of peripheral blood. The origin of the receptors is a middle-aged woman with COVID-19, enrolled during active disease.

This sequence joins TRBV21-1 and TRBJ1-5. TRBV21-1 is listed as a pseudogene. This CDR3 has 15 amino acids. CDR3 amino acids: CASSKDSTGNQPQHF. The CDR3 bases are TGTGCCAGCAGCAAAGACTCAACGGGGAATCAGCCCCAGCATTTT.

As regards this clone: With a much larger clone just one base away, this may be a read error. The gene calls are TRBV6-5 and TRBJ1-1, with D possibly TRBD1 on 6 matching bases. V lost 6 bases and J 1 base, leaving 9 bases between the germline ends. CDR1 is MNHEY and CDR2 is SVGAGI in the germline V gene. The CDR3 has 13 amino acids. In nucleotides, the CDR3 is TGTGCCAGCAGCGTACAGGGGAACACTGAAGCTTTCTTT. Translation: CASSVQGNTEAFF.

The chain uses TRBV27 and TRBJ1-1, with D maybe TRBD1 (6 bases). Deletions cut 3 bases from V and 0 bases from J, with 11 bases between. The CDR3 sequence is 15 residues long. Germline V lookup: CDR1 MNHEY, CDR2 SMNVEV (reference sequence). The chain's CDR3 is CASSFRGLMNTEAFF. CDR3 nucleotides: TGTGCCAGCAGTTTCAGGGGACTAATGAACACTGAAGCTTTCTTT.

The V call is TRBV29-1, the J call TRBJ2-5; maybe TRBD2 (6 bases). Per germline, CDR1 SQVTM and CDR2 ANQGSEA. Trimming took off 7 bases at V and 3 bases at J, with 12 bases between the two ends. This CDR3 is built from 12 residues. CDR3 amino acids: CSGRGGEETQYF. Here the CDR3 DNA reads TGCAGCGGGAGGGGCGGTGAAGAGACCCAGTACTTC.

This clone was observed once. The chain couples TRBV30 to TRBJ1-5; D perhaps matches TRBD1 (5 bases). The V gene lost 2 bases and the J gene lost 7 bases, with 18 bases spanning the gap. Germline V gives CDR1 GTSNPN, CDR2 SVGIG (reference sequence). This CDR3 spans 15 amino acids. CDR3 residues: CAWSPRAGSQQPQHF. The CDR3, as DNA: TGTGCCTGGAGTCCTCGGGCAGGGTCTCAGCAGCCCCAGCATTTT.

V gene TRBV18 combines with J gene TRBJ1-5, with unresolved D. The V end lost 5 bases, the J end lost 0 bases, and 8 bases lay between the germline ends. This CDR3 has 14 residues. Germline CDR1 is KGHSH and CDR2 is LQKENI. The CDR3 reads CASSFDYSNQPQHF. The CDR3 region has the DNA TGTGCCAGCTCATTCGACTATAGCAATCAGCCCCAGCATTTT.

This chain connects TRBV5-1 to TRBJ2-7; a weak D match, TRBD1 (6 bases). CDR1 SGHRS and CDR2 YFSETQ come from the germline V gene. There are 15 residues in the CDR3. The V gene lost 5 bases and the J gene lost 0 bases, with 15 bases spanning the gap. The CDR3 loop is CASSRDRQASYEQYF. Here the CDR3 DNA reads TGCGCCAGCAGTCGAGACAGGCAGGCCTCCTACGAGCAGTACTTC.

The chain joins TRBV7-2 to TRBJ2-1; D may be TRBD1 (6 bases). V was clipped by 0 bases and J by 0 bases, with 9 bases between them. Germline-derived CDR1 and CDR2 are SGHTA and FQGNSA. The CDR3 has 16 amino acids. CDR3 DNA: TGTGCCAGCAGCTTAGCCTCGGACAGCTCCTACAATGAGCAGTTCTTC. This gives the protein CASSLASDSSYNEQFF.

The rearrangement links TRBV6-5 to TRBJ1-5, with TRBD1 identical over 7 bases. The length of the CDR3 is 13 residues. Germline V gene lookup returns CDR1 MNHEY and CDR2 SVGAGI. As DNA, the CDR3 is TGTGCGTCGAAACAGGGGTTCAATCAGCCCCAGCATTTT. It translates to CASKQGFNQPQHF.

This clone was seen at least ten times. The V and J genes are TRBV7-8 and TRBJ2-7; D remains unclear. This CDR3 is built from 11 residues. The V gene's germline CDR1 is SGHVS and CDR2 FQNEAQ. V dropped 6 bases and J dropped 4 bases, with 7 bases sitting between them. The CDR3 nucleotides are TGTGCCAGCAGACGTGAGTACGAGCAGTACTTC. Encoded protein: CASRREYEQYF.

The rearrangement uses TRBV20-1 and TRBJ1-5; possible D gene TRBD1, 6 bases. V was cut by 3 bases and J by 4 bases, with 19 bases left in between. The CDR3 spans 16 residues. CDR1 is DFQATT and CDR2 is SNEGSKA in the germline V gene (reference sequence). CDR3 region: CSASRGARMSNQPQHF. In DNA form, the CDR3 reads TGCAGTGCTAGTCGGGGGGCGCGAATGAGTAATCAGCCCCAGCATTTT.

The gene calls are TRBV5-5 and TRBJ2-7, with 7 bases identical to TRBD1. The germline V gene encodes CDR1 SGHKS and CDR2 YYEKEE (reference sequence). The J segment lost 2 bases and the V segment lost 0 bases, leaving 5 bases of the junction unmatched. The CDR3 contains 15 residues. CDR3 sequence (DNA): TGTGCCAGCAGCTTGGGCTTCACAGGGGCCTACGAGCAGTACTTC. Translated, it gives CASSLGFTGAYEQYF.

The chain uses TRBV5-8 and TRBJ1-5; D perhaps matches TRBD1 (5 bases). V lost 1 base and J lost 0, with 8 bases in between. Germline CDR1 reads SGHTS; CDR2 reads YDEGEE. The CDR3 has 15 residues. DNA for the CDR3: TGTGCCAGCAGCTTGAGACAGATTAGCAATCAGCCCCAGCATTTT. Translating gives CASSLRQISNQPQHF.

The V and J genes are TRBV24-1 and TRBJ1-2; D is unresolved. This CDR3 has 13 amino acids. Germline CDR1 KGHDR, CDR2 SFDVKD. Trimming pared 9 bases from V and 4 bases from J, leaving 14 bases between. This CDR3 is CATSSAEGYGYTF. In DNA, the CDR3 is TGTGCCACCTCTAGCGCCGAGGGCTATGGCTACACCTTC.

The rearrangement uses TRBV7-2 and TRBJ1-4, with 7 bases fitting TRBD1. Germline V gene data show CDR1 as SGHTA and CDR2 as FQGNSA. V was pared by 5 bases and J by 3 bases, with 9 bases of the junction left unmatched. The length of the CDR3 is 16 residues. The CDR3: CASSAPQGSSNEKLFF. In nucleotides, the CDR3 is TGTGCCAGCAGCGCCCCACAGGGGAGTTCTAATGAAAAACTGTTTTTT. Full variable domain (rest looked up from reference TRBV7-2 and TRBJ1-4): GAGVSQSPSNKVTEKGKDVELRCDPISGHTALYWYRQSLGQGLEFLIYFQGNSAPDKSGLPSDRFSAERTGGSVSTLTIQRTQQEDSAVYLCASSAPQGSSNEKLFFGSGTQLSVL.

The chain is built from TRBV7-2 and TRBJ2-3; D unresolved. Trimming removed 4 bases from V and 3 bases from J, with 2 bases in between. The CDR3 has 11 residues. Germline V gene data show CDR1 as SGHTA and CDR2 as FQGNSA. In DNA form, the CDR3 reads TGTGCCAGCAGCTCGACAGATACGCAGTATTTT. Translated: CASSSTDTQYF. The full variable domain, rest sourced from reference TRBV7-2 and TRBJ2-3, is GAGVSQSPSNKVTEKGKDVELRCDPISGHTALYWYRQSLGQGLEFLIYFQGNSAPDKSGLPSDRFSAERTGGSVSTLTIQRTQQEDSAVYLCASSSTDTQYFGPGTRLTVL.

The gene calls are TRBV4-3 and TRBJ2-7, with 10 bases identical to TRBD2. Germline V gene sequence: CDR1 LGHNA, CDR2 YSLEER. The V and J ends lost 4 bases and 7 bases, in that order; junction bases with no gene match: 7. The CDR3 runs to 14 residues. The CDR3 here is CASSPGLAVWEQYF. CDR3 bases: TGCGCCAGCAGCCCCGGACTAGCGGTCTGGGAGCAGTACTTC.

This chain connects TRBV3-1 (or the pseudogene TRBV3-2) to TRBJ1-5; maybe TRBD1 (5 bases). The CDR3 loop spans 17 amino acids. Between the trimmed V and J ends, which lost 0 bases and 3 bases, there was a span of 15 bases. Germline V gene lookup returns CDR1 LGHDT and CDR2 YNNKEL (reference sequence). CDR3 in amino acids: CASSQDIVRAINQPQHF. CDR3 bases: TGTGCCAGCAGCCAAGACATAGTCAGGGCTATCAATCAGCCCCAGCATTTT.

A word on this clone: Other DNA sequences in this specimen translate into the identical CDR3. This chain uses TRBV4-1 with TRBJ2-1, with 10 bases fitting TRBD2. Losses at the gene ends were 0 bases for V and 0 bases for J; bases not matched to a gene: 11. The CDR3 is 20 amino acids. In germline, CDR1 is MGHRA, CDR2 YSYEKL. For the CDR3, the DNA is TGCGCCAGCAGCCAAGATGCCCTAGCGGGGGCCGGTACCTCCTACAATGAGCAGTTCTTC. It is translated as CASSQDALAGAGTSYNEQFF.

The genes are TRBV19 and TRBJ2-2; tentative D call: TRBD1 (6 bases). Germline V gene sequence: CDR1 LNHDA, CDR2 SQIVND (reference sequence). V lost 5 bases, J lost 7 bases, and 14 bases lay in between. CDR3 size: 14 residues. CDR3 region: CASSPQGIIGELFF. DNA of the CDR3: TGTGCCAGTAGTCCACAGGGTATAATCGGGGAGCTGTTTTTT.

The V and J genes are TRBV12-3 or TRBV12-4 and TRBJ1-2; TRBD1 might be the D (5 bases). This CDR3 has 12 amino acids. V was trimmed by 4 bases and J by 5 bases, leaving 8 bases between them. The CDR3, as DNA: TGTGCCAGCAGTTGGGCAGGGTATGGCTACACCTTC. Its translation: CASSWAGYGYTF.